This TCR beta chain was identified in a study of OX40 agonist ivuxolimab in advanced cancers. Study summary: Anti-PD-1, anti-PD-L1 or anti-CTLA-4 therapy given earlier was allowed, and roughly 40% had some. The study's findings and limits: The specificity for antigen of the expanded peripheral T cells was not determined.

Notes on this clone: Its specificity is not known.

Generated by immunoSEQ multiplex PCR, the TCRdb table keeps only in-frame clones and is missing some. Altogether approximately 15,000 clones are present, 82% being singletons, with the ten largest covering just under 45%. V was shortened by 3 bases and J by 5 bases, with 13 bases between the two germline ends. This CDR3 has 14 amino acids. In germline, CDR1 is ENHRY, CDR2 SYGVKD. Blood draws occurred at baseline, cycle 4 day 1, and cycle 7 day 1. The J gene is TRBJ1-2, the V gene TRBV10-3; D is perhaps TRBD1 (6 bases). Material: CD4+ or CD8+ T cells sorted from blood, obtained in a trial of the OX40 agonist ivuxolimab. The TCR sequence derives from an adult with an advanced solid tumor such as melanoma, head and neck, liver or kidney cancer. The CDR3, as DNA: TGTGCCATCAGTGATCTCGACAGGTCTTATGGCTACACCTTC. This gives the protein CAISDLDRSYGYTF.